This T cell receptor beta chain derives from a study of T-cell reconstitution after alpha-beta-depleted transplantation in children. Unique molecular identifiers were used to barcode this TCRbeta library. TCRdb independently ran MiXCR on the PCR reads; one entry per CDR3 protein. The sample records 90,000 to 100,000 distinct CDR3 sequences, roughly an eighth being singletons. Germline lookup yields CDR1 SGHTA and CDR2 FQGNSA. This CDR3 is built from 20 residues. Trimming removed 5 bases from V and 1 base from J; junction bases left unmatched: 17. The chain couples TRBV7-2 to TRBJ2-1; TRBD2 aligns across 10 bases. This receptor was obtained from a human donor who donated a stem cell graft to a child with inherited bone marrow failure. The starting material was PBMCs from the stem cell graft donor, obtained from the stem cell graft. The CDR3 protein is CASSPRGSGRASRSYNEQFF. The CDR3 nucleotides read TGTGCCAGCAGCCCCCGTGGGAGCGGGAGGGCGTCTAGGTCCTACAATGAGCAGTTCTTC.